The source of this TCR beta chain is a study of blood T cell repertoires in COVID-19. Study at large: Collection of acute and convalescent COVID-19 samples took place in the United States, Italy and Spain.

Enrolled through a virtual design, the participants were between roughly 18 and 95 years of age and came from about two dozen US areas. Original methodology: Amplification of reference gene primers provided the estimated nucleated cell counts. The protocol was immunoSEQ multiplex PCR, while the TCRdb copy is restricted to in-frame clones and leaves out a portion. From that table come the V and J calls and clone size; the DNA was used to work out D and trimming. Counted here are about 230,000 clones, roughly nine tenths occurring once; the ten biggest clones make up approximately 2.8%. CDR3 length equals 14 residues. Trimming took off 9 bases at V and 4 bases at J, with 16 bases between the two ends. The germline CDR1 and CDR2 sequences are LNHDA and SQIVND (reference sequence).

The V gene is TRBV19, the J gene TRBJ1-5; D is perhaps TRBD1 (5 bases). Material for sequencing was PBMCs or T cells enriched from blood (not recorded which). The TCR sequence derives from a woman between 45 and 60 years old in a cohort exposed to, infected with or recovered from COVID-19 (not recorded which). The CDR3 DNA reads TGTGCCAGCCACCCTGGGGGGGATAATCAGCCCCAGCATTTT. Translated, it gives CASHPGGDNQPQHF.